This T cell receptor (beta chain) was observed in a study of PD-1 blockade in mismatch repair-deficient tumors (TCRdb year 2017). For the wider study: Between September 2013 and September 2016, the trial enrolled 86 consecutive patients with around twelve mismatch repair-deficient cancer types, every one of whom had been previously treated and was progressing. Tumor-associated T cell clones were tracked in the peripheral blood of patients responding to PD-1 blockade by deep sequencing of TCR CDR3 regions. Results and caveats for the whole study, not just this receptor: Rapid expansion after pembrolizumab followed by contraction, generally before radiologic responses, was shown by tumor-resident clones, which were often undetectable in blood before treatment.

Taken with the paper, the label for time point translates to: peripheral blood 12 weeks after first pembrolizumab dose. For each enrolled patient, mismatch repair deficiency was established using either polymerase chain reaction or immunohistochemistry. TCR sequencing was carried out for a few patients who responded to pembrolizumab therapy. The phase II trial prospectively tested pembrolizumab PD-1 blockade in advanced mismatch repair-deficient cancers regardless of tissue of origin. Peripheral blood T cell samples were gathered serially, both before PD-1 blockade started and at multiple time points afterward. Blood sampling times were reported as weeks after the first pembrolizumab dose. The CDR3 starts with the cysteine, ends with the phenylalanine, and has 16 residues. Of the read, only the CDR3 DNA is kept; its 48 bases are in frame from base 1. CDR1 and CDR2, looked up from the germline V gene, are LGHNA and YNFKEQ. Trimmed from V: 0 bases; trimmed from J: 1 base; junction bases lacking a gene match: 2.

As regards this clone: It has no known antigen specificity. Base qualities were left out, and no much larger clone turns up one base away.

The library was generated by the immunoSEQ multiplex PCR assay. Sourced from immuneACCESS, this table was stored by TCRdb with only in-frame sequences that have V and J called. A share of the clones is absent; for the studies checked, an unresolved V gene accounts for under half, and the remainder has no known explanation. This sample lists tens of thousands of clones; 81% were detected once. Roughly 2.5% of the sample lies in the top ten. The sequences come from peripheral blood, collected 12 weeks after starting pembrolizumab. The chain is encoded by TRBV4-2 joined to TRBJ2-2; TRBD2 lines up with 7 middle nucleotides. The TCR comes from an adult with mismatch repair-deficient cancer. The CDR3 reads as follows: CASSQDGGGNTGELFF. The DNA sequence follows: TGTGCCAGCAGCCAAGACGGCGGGGGGAACACCGGGGAGCTGTTTTTT.